This T cell receptor beta chain was profiled in a study of Ad26.COV2.S vaccination and SARS-CoV-2 variants. Regarding this clone: Germline is not matched at one junction end, which may reflect a read error.

Germline V gives CDR1 SGHVS, CDR2 FNYEAQ. The CDR3 contains 13 residues. Stated treatment: around 19 received Ad26.COV2.S at low or high dose, single or two shots; 5 received placebo; per-sample allocation not given. Collection of samples fell on day 63 after the first vaccine or placebo injection. Using immunoSEQ multiplex PCR, the repertoire was profiled, and TCRdb retains in-frame clones only, with some absent. The sample carries about 350,000 clones, approximately 90% recorded once. The clonotype was recovered from a person aged 18-60 years who received the Ad26.COV2.S COVID-19 vaccine or a placebo. Sequences were derived from peripheral blood, sampled in a trial of Ad26.COV2.S vaccine versus placebo. The chain has TRBV7-6 and TRBJ2-2; D unresolved. Here the CDR3 reads CASSLRTTRELFF. CDR3 nucleotide sequence: TGTGCCAGCAGCTTAAGGACCACCAGGGAGCTGTTTTTT.